This T cell receptor beta chain is drawn from a study of shared clonotypes between healthy human individuals. Germline V CDR1 and CDR2: SGHNT, YYREEE (reference sequence). This CDR3 comprises 15 residues. V lost 10 bases, J lost 1 base, and 17 bases lay in between. Free of recent acute infections or vaccinations, the donors were healthy HIV-negative adults. Without sorting, samples used about 90 million PBMCs for genomic DNA. Every subset had its genomic DNA shared out evenly among several immunoSEQ plates. Using immunoSEQ multiplex PCR, the repertoire was profiled, and TCRdb retains in-frame clones only, with some absent. The data hold roughly 500,000 clones, with roughly 78% observed a single time.

The V gene is TRBV5-4, the J gene TRBJ2-2; D remains ambiguous. Sequenced material: PBMCs. The receptor was derived from a woman aged 40 to 50 in good health. Some clones in this sample may be carry-over from other donors' samples. The CDR3 DNA is TGTGCCCGCCGGCAAACCGACTTGAACACCGGGGAGCTGTTTTTT. Encoded protein: CARRQTDLNTGELFF.